The sequence of this T cell receptor (beta chain) was determined in a study of CD8 T cells in Susac syndrome. Study conclusions and caveats: The relatively small number of individuals in the TCR sequencing and HLA analysis was acknowledged by the study.

A word on this clonotype: The antigen is undetermined.

Negative magnetic isolation gave CD8+ and CD4+ cells; FACS enriched CD8+ TEMRA. The RNA input was 0.5 to 1 ug, and it was reverse transcribed with random hexamers. TCRdb fed the immunoSEQ multiplex PCR reads into MiXCR, producing one record per CDR3 protein. The sample records 180,000 or so distinct CDR3 sequences, over 85% being singletons. The CDR3 has 13 residues. The material sequenced was CD4+ T cells from PBMCs. This chain joins TRBV21-1 and TRBJ1-5. TRBV21-1 is classified as a pseudogene. The receptor's source is a human donor in good health. The CDR3 loop is CASSKEGSQPQHF. The CDR3 nucleotides are TGTGCCAGCAGCAAGGAAGGCAGTCAGCCCCAGCATTTT.